This T cell receptor (beta chain) derives from a study of tumor-infiltrating lymphocytes in primary liver carcinoma. Germline CDR1 reads SGHAT; CDR2 reads FQNNGV. The CDR3 has 16 amino acids. DNA and RNA were both co-extracted from approximately 20-30 mg of bulk tissue that had not been sorted. Note on this clonotype: Being one base from a much bigger clone, this may be a read error.

Starting material of about 0.45 ug total RNA yielded TCR beta cDNA via a constant-region primer. Three-round nested multiplex PCR performed with slightly modified ARM-PCR produced the TCR beta libraries. Primers for the first two PCR rounds were TRBV1-TRBV30 forward primers and a C-beta reverse primer (around 10 cycles per round). TCRdb reprocessed the multiplex PCR reads via MiXCR and lists one record per CDR3 protein. The table has about 99,000 distinct CDR3 sequences, roughly 69% seen once. This receptor was taken from a woman in her fifties or sixties with primary liver carcinoma and hepatitis B virus infection. The chain has TRBV11-2 and TRBJ2-1; 7 bases align to TRBD2. The sequenced sample consisted of liver tumor tissue from sampling region 5. Regarding subset: tumor region T5, tumor centre. For the CDR3, the DNA is TGTGCCAGCAGCTTAAAAGGCGGGAGACGGTGGAATGGGCAGTTCTTC. Protein: CASSLKGGRRWNGQFF.